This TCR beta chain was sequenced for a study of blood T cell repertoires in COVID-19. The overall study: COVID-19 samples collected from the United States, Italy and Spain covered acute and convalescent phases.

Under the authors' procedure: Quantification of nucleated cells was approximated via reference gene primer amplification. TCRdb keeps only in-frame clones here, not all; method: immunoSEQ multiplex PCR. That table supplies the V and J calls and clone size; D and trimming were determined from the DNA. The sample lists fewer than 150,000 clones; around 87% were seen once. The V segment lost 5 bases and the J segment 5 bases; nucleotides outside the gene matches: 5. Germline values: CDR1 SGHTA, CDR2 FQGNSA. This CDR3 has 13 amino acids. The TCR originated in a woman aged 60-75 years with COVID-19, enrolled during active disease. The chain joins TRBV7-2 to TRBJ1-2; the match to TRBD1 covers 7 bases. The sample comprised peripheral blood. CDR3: CASSPGTVYGYTF. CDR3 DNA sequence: TGTGCCAGCAGCCCCGGGACAGTTTATGGCTACACCTTC.